This entry concerns a single T cell receptor beta chain. J was trimmed by 3 bases and V by 5 bases; bases with no gene match: 6. Germline V gene lookup returns CDR1 MDHEN and CDR2 SYDVKM. The CDR3 consists of 14 residues. These data are taken from a study of blood T cell repertoires in COVID-19. As for the study in general: The samples span acute and convalescent COVID-19 from the United States, Italy and Spain.

Assay used: immunoSEQ multiplex PCR; TCRdb lists only in-frame clones, some missing. This repertoire shows roughly 87,000 clones, about 88% found once; its top ten account for roughly 5.4%. The V gene is TRBV28, the J gene TRBJ2-7; 8 bases align to TRBD2. Input material: peripheral blood. The TCR originated in a woman aged 80 or over with active COVID-19. CDR3: CASSQLAELYEQYF. The CDR3, as DNA: TGTGCCAGCAGTCAACTAGCGGAACTCTACGAGCAGTACTTC.